This is a list of T cell receptor beta chains from one sample in a study of vaccination and CD4 T cells after COVID-19. Their recognized antigens are unknown. One entry per CDR3 protein results from TCRdb running MiXCR on the PCR reads. The sample consists of roughly 7,000 distinct CDR3 sequences, 25% of them appearing once. The sequencing here drew on CD4+ T cells from blood, cultured in vitro, taken after SARS-CoV-2 vaccination. These receptors were collected from a human donor who had recovered from COVID-19. Both conserved end residues are part of each CDR3. The order of the fields is D gene, J gene, V gene, clone size, CDR3 DNA, CDR3 protein. A D gene is named only where the DNA matches it firmly. Not all rows give a size; the values are once, few, many and, for expanded clones, a class.

d_call: .
j_call: TRBJ2-1
v_call: TRBV20-1
clone_size: .
cdr3_nt: TGCAGTGCTAGCGGAAGCTCCTACAATGAGCAGTTCTTC
cdr3_aa: CSASGSSYNEQFF

d_call: TRBD1
j_call: TRBJ1-2
v_call: TRBV12-3/TRBV12-4
clone_size: .
cdr3_nt: TGTGCCAGCAATCAGGGGGCTTTATCTGGCTACACCTTC
cdr3_aa: CASNQGALSGYTF

d_call: .
j_call: TRBJ2-1
v_call: TRBV7-2
clone_size: .
cdr3_nt: TGTGCCAGCAGCTTTGCGAAGACAACGGCTAATGAGCAGTTCTTC
cdr3_aa: CASSFAKTTANEQFF

d_call: .
j_call: TRBJ1-2
v_call: TRBV18
clone_size: .
cdr3_nt: TGTGCCAGCTCACGTACGGACAACTATGGCTACACCTTC
cdr3_aa: CASSRTDNYGYTF

d_call: TRBD1
j_call: TRBJ1-5
v_call: TRBV7-2
clone_size: few
cdr3_nt: TGTGCCAGCAGCTTAAACAGGGGGTTCCATCAGCCCCAGCATTTT
cdr3_aa: CASSLNRGFHQPQHF

d_call: .
j_call: TRBJ2-1
v_call: TRBV5-4
clone_size: .
cdr3_nt: TGTGCCAGCAGCTTTGGCGGAAACTCCTACAATGAGCAGTTCTTC
cdr3_aa: CASSFGGNSYNEQFF

d_call: TRBD1
j_call: TRBJ2-1
v_call: TRBV6-1
clone_size: medium-sized
cdr3_nt: TGTGCCAGCACGAATACGGGTAGTGAAGGACAGGGGGCGCTTTATGAGCAGTTCTTC
cdr3_aa: CASTNTGSEGQGALYEQFF

d_call: .
j_call: TRBJ2-3
v_call: TRBV11-3
clone_size: .
cdr3_nt: TGTGCCAGCAGCTTAGGGTTTGCAGATACGCAGTATTTT
cdr3_aa: CASSLGFADTQYF

d_call: TRBD2
j_call: TRBJ2-3
v_call: TRBV7-9
clone_size: .
cdr3_nt: TGTGCCAGCAGCTCGGGACTAGCGGGAGTAGATACGCAGTATTTT
cdr3_aa: CASSSGLAGVDTQYF

d_call: .
j_call: TRBJ2-5
v_call: TRBV21-1
clone_size: few
cdr3_nt: TGTGCCAGCAGCAAATCCAGGGGGCCGGAGACCCAGTACTTC
cdr3_aa: CASSKSRGPETQYF

d_call: .
j_call: TRBJ1-1
v_call: TRBV27
clone_size: .
cdr3_nt: TGTGCCAGCAGTCACTTGAACACTGAAGCTTTCTTT
cdr3_aa: CASSHLNTEAFF

d_call: .
j_call: TRBJ1-2
v_call: TRBV7-8
clone_size: medium-sized
cdr3_nt: TGTGCCAGCAGCTCGTTCAGGGATGGCTACACCTTC
cdr3_aa: CASSSFRDGYTF

d_call: TRBD1
j_call: TRBJ1-5
v_call: TRBV10-3
clone_size: few
cdr3_nt: TGTGCCACCAAAAGGACAGGGGTCGCTCAGCCCCAGCATTTT
cdr3_aa: CATKRTGVAQPQHF

d_call: .
j_call: TRBJ2-2
v_call: TRBV27
clone_size: .
cdr3_nt: TGTGCCAGCAGTTTATCCAGGAACACCGGGGAGCTGTTTTTT
cdr3_aa: CASSLSRNTGELFF

d_call: TRBD1
j_call: TRBJ1-6
v_call: TRBV7-2
clone_size: few
cdr3_nt: TGTGCCAGCAGCTTAGGGGCAGGACAGGGAAATAGGTCACCCCTCCACTTT
cdr3_aa: CASSLGAGQGNRSPLHF

d_call: TRBD2
j_call: TRBJ2-7
v_call: TRBV7-9
clone_size: medium-sized
cdr3_nt: TGTGCCAGCAGCTCTAGCGGGAGGGCCCCCTACGAGCAGTACTTC
cdr3_aa: CASSSSGRAPYEQYF

d_call: TRBD2
j_call: TRBJ2-7
v_call: TRBV28
clone_size: large
cdr3_nt: TGTGCCAGCAGTTCCCCCCGTGGGACTAGCCACTACGAGCAGTACTTC
cdr3_aa: CASSSPRGTSHYEQYF

d_call: .
j_call: TRBJ2-3
v_call: TRBV20-1
clone_size: medium-sized
cdr3_nt: TGCAGTGCTAGAGATCGGGGAGATACGCAGTATTTT
cdr3_aa: CSARDRGDTQYF

d_call: .
j_call: TRBJ1-2
v_call: TRBV7-9
clone_size: medium-sized
cdr3_nt: TGTGCCAGCAGCTTGGGGGGGCAAAACTATGGCTACACCTTC
cdr3_aa: CASSLGGQNYGYTF

d_call: .
j_call: TRBJ2-4
v_call: TRBV20-1
clone_size: .
cdr3_nt: TGCAGTGCTAGGTCGATTGACATTCAGTACTTC
cdr3_aa: CSARSIDIQYF

d_call: .
j_call: TRBJ1-2
v_call: TRBV20-1
clone_size: .
cdr3_nt: TGCAGTGCTTGTGAGGTATATGGGGGCCTCGAAGGCTACACCTTC
cdr3_aa: CSACEVYGGLEGYTF

d_call: .
j_call: TRBJ2-1
v_call: TRBV11-3
clone_size: few
cdr3_nt: TGTGCCAGCAGCTCCGGACTTTACAATGAGCAGTTCTTC
cdr3_aa: CASSSGLYNEQFF

d_call: .
j_call: TRBJ1-1
v_call: TRBV28
clone_size: few
cdr3_nt: TGTGCCAGCATTAATTTTGGGGGGCCGAACACTGAAGCTTTCTTT
cdr3_aa: CASINFGGPNTEAFF

d_call: .
j_call: TRBJ1-2
v_call: TRBV20-1
clone_size: medium-sized
cdr3_nt: TGCAGTGCTAGACGCGGGGGGGTGGGCTATGGCTACACCTTC
cdr3_aa: CSARRGGVGYGYTF

d_call: TRBD2
j_call: TRBJ2-1
v_call: TRBV27
clone_size: .
cdr3_nt: TGTGCCAGCAGTGGAGATAGCGGGAGGGCCTTGGATGAGCAGTTCTTC
cdr3_aa: CASSGDSGRALDEQFF

d_call: TRBD2
j_call: TRBJ2-5
v_call: TRBV20-1
clone_size: medium-sized
cdr3_nt: TGCAGTGCTAGAGATTCAGGGGGACTAGCGGGAGGCAGTGTGACCCAGTACTTC
cdr3_aa: CSARDSGGLAGGSVTQYF

d_call: TRBD2
j_call: TRBJ2-1
v_call: TRBV6-1
clone_size: .
cdr3_nt: TGTGCCAGCAGCAGGACTAGCGGGGGGGCGGTCGGGTATGAGCAGTTCTTC
cdr3_aa: CASSRTSGGAVGYEQFF